This T cell receptor beta chain was retrieved from a study of shared clonotypes between healthy human individuals. The overall study: Samples came from a couple of female and a few male donors aged 18 to 49.

Generated by immunoSEQ multiplex PCR, the TCRdb table keeps only in-frame clones and is missing some. Here the sample spans more than 400,000 clones, over 70% being singletons. Between the trimmed V and J ends, which lost 8 bases and 0 bases, there was a span of 11 bases. CDR1 and CDR2 (germline): MDHEN, SYDVKM. The CDR3 has 14 residues. Study-wide points: Depth of sequencing was expected to influence donor clonotype sharing. Few donors restricted represented genetic and exposure-history diversity.

On this clone: Its antigen is as yet unknown.

The receptor comes from a woman aged 40 to 49 in good health. Some clones in this sample may be carry-over from other donors' samples. The chain links TRBV28 to TRBJ1-5, with D uncertain. Sequenced input: PBMCs. This chain's CDR3 is CASRLTYSNQPQHF. The CDR3 region has the DNA TGTGCCAGCCGGCTTACTTATAGCAATCAGCCCCAGCATTTT.